The clone carrying this T cell receptor beta chain was seen repeatedly, ten times or more. Via MiXCR, TCRdb re-called the PCR reads. This table holds some 29,000 clones, 6% to 9.5% found once. The CDR3 loop spans 15 amino acids. Trimming stripped 10 bases from V and 10 bases from J, with 25 bases between. Germline loops: CDR1 MNHNS, CDR2 SASEGT. The data belong to a study of metastatic and nonmetastatic thyroid tumors. No treatment of any kind had been given to any patient before thyroid surgery. Sequencing was done on a sample of blood. The source is a female donor with papillary thyroid cancer or a benign thyroid nodule (not recorded which). Some clones in this sample may be carry-over from other donors' samples. This chain joins TRBV6-1 and TRBJ1-4; weak D call: TRBD1 (5 bases). CDR3 nucleotides: TGTGCCACTAATCCCGGAGGGACCTCTCGGGGAAAACTGTTTTTT. Translating it yields CATNPGGTSRGKLFF.